This is a list of T cell receptor beta chains from one sample in a study of CD4 T cells in relation to SARS-CoV-2 and coronaviruses. Assay used: immunoSEQ multiplex PCR; TCRdb lists only in-frame clones, some missing. Of about 21,000 clones in the sample, more than 65% were seen once. What these receptors recognize is not known. Input material: CD4+ T cells from PBMCs, cultured in vitro. The receptors were sampled from a human donor in good health. Each CDR3 is given with its conserved first and last residue. The D gene is left open where the match is weak. The listing skips clone size in some rows; elsewhere it reads once, few, many or a size class.

clone size: NA
V gene: TRBV5-6
J gene: TRBJ2-5
D gene: TRBD2
CDR3 protein: CASSFSGRWETQYF
CDR3 DNA: TGTGCCAGCAGCTTTAGCGGGAGATGGGAGACCCAGTACTTC

clone size: NA
V gene: TRBV12-3/TRBV12-4
J gene: TRBJ1-4
D gene: NA
CDR3 protein: CASSPGTGIKLFF
CDR3 DNA: TGTGCCAGCAGTCCCGGGACGGGGATCAAACTGTTTTTT

clone size: NA
V gene: TRBV18
J gene: TRBJ2-6
D gene: TRBD1
CDR3 protein: CASSPRTGGTGANVLTF
CDR3 DNA: TGTGCCAGCTCACCTCGGACAGGAGGAACTGGGGCCAACGTCCTGACTTTC

clone size: NA
V gene: TRBV30
J gene: TRBJ2-3
D gene: TRBD1
CDR3 protein: CAWTSGTGLTDTQYF
CDR3 DNA: TGTGCCTGGACGTCTGGGACAGGTCTCACAGATACGCAGTATTTT

clone size: NA
V gene: TRBV5-1
J gene: TRBJ1-4
D gene: NA
CDR3 protein: CASSEGPSTNEKLFF
CDR3 DNA: TGCGCCAGCAGCGAGGGTCCTTCAACTAATGAAAAACTGTTTTTT

clone size: NA
V gene: TRBV5-6
J gene: TRBJ2-7
D gene: NA
CDR3 protein: CASSLGRGEQYF
CDR3 DNA: TGTGCCAGCAGCTTGGGCCGGGGGGAGCAGTACTTC

clone size: NA
V gene: TRBV20-1
J gene: TRBJ2-5
D gene: TRBD2
CDR3 protein: CSASKTSGSTPGLQTQYF
CDR3 DNA: TGCAGTGCTAGTAAGACTAGCGGGAGCACCCCGGGTTTGCAGACCCAGTACTTC

clone size: NA
V gene: TRBV19
J gene: TRBJ1-1
D gene: TRBD1
CDR3 protein: CASREEGAGNTEAFF
CDR3 DNA: TGTGCCAGCAGAGAGGAGGGGGCGGGGAACACTGAAGCTTTCTTT

clone size: NA
V gene: TRBV11-2
J gene: TRBJ2-6
D gene: TRBD1
CDR3 protein: CASSFTGGASGANVLTF
CDR3 DNA: TGTGCCAGCAGCTTTACAGGGGGCGCATCTGGGGCCAACGTCCTGACTTTC

clone size: NA
V gene: TRBV6-1
J gene: TRBJ2-5
D gene: TRBD1
CDR3 protein: CASSAAGTGPNQETQYF
CDR3 DNA: TGTGCCAGCAGTGCAGCCGGGACAGGGCCCAACCAAGAGACCCAGTACTTC

clone size: NA
V gene: TRBV24-1
J gene: TRBJ2-6
D gene: NA
CDR3 protein: CATEEGTGANVLTF
CDR3 DNA: TGTGCCACTGAGGAGGGGACTGGGGCCAACGTCCTGACTTTC

clone size: NA
V gene: TRBV20-1
J gene: TRBJ2-5
D gene: NA
CDR3 protein: CSARPQETQYF
CDR3 DNA: TGCAGTGCTAGACCCCAAGAGACCCAGTACTTC

clone size: NA
V gene: TRBV13
J gene: TRBJ2-7
D gene: NA
CDR3 protein: CASSFWPKGSLEQYF
CDR3 DNA: TGTGCCAGCAGCTTTTGGCCCAAGGGTAGTCTCGAGCAGTACTTC

clone size: NA
V gene: TRBV6-1
J gene: TRBJ2-7
D gene: TRBD2
CDR3 protein: CASSEAGTSYGVQQYF
CDR3 DNA: TGTGCCAGCAGTGAAGCGGGGACTAGCTATGGGGTACAGCAGTACTTC

clone size: NA
V gene: TRBV18
J gene: TRBJ1-2
D gene: NA
CDR3 protein: CASSPDDTPNYGYTF
CDR3 DNA: TGTGCCAGCTCCCCGGACGATACACCTAACTATGGCTACACCTTC

clone size: NA
V gene: TRBV7-9
J gene: TRBJ1-3
D gene: NA
CDR3 protein: CASSPSYRSSGNTIYF
CDR3 DNA: TGTGCCAGCAGCCCCTCTTACAGGAGCTCTGGAAACACCATATATTTT

clone size: NA
V gene: TRBV28
J gene: TRBJ2-1
D gene: TRBD2
CDR3 protein: CASSSGGLADGSSYNEQFF
CDR3 DNA: TGTGCCAGCAGTTCGGGGGGACTAGCGGATGGGAGCTCCTACAATGAGCAGTTCTTC

clone size: NA
V gene: TRBV2
J gene: TRBJ2-2
D gene: TRBD1
CDR3 protein: CANDRGAGELFF
CDR3 DNA: TGTGCCAACGACAGGGGCGCCGGGGAGCTGTTTTTT

clone size: NA
V gene: TRBV6-5
J gene: TRBJ2-7
D gene: TRBD2
CDR3 protein: CASRIAGSSYEQYF
CDR3 DNA: TGTGCCAGCAGAATAGCGGGAAGCTCCTACGAGCAGTACTTC

clone size: few
V gene: TRBV6-2/TRBV6-3
J gene: TRBJ2-7
D gene: NA
CDR3 protein: CASSYPGLNPSYEQYF
CDR3 DNA: TGTGCCAGCAGTTACCCTGGACTGAATCCCTCCTACGAGCAGTACTTC

clone size: NA
V gene: TRBV6-6
J gene: TRBJ1-1
D gene: NA
CDR3 protein: CASTGLGEAFF
CDR3 DNA: TGTGCCAGCACCGGACTGGGAGAAGCTTTCTTT

clone size: once
V gene: TRBV6-5
J gene: TRBJ2-7
D gene: TRBD2
CDR3 protein: CASSLGLAGGSEQYF
CDR3 DNA: TGTGCCAGCAGTTTGGGACTAGCGGGAGGTAGCGAGCAGTACTTC

clone size: NA
V gene: TRBV3-1/TRBV3-2
J gene: TRBJ2-7
D gene: NA
CDR3 protein: CASSQDLVSEQYF
CDR3 DNA: TGTGCCAGCAGCCAAGATTTGGTGAGCGAGCAGTACTTC

clone size: NA
V gene: TRBV5-1
J gene: TRBJ2-1
D gene: TRBD2
CDR3 protein: CASSLTEEAGAPYNEQFF
CDR3 DNA: TGCGCCAGCAGCTTGACAGAGGAAGCGGGAGCCCCCTACAATGAGCAGTTCTTC

clone size: NA
V gene: TRBV28
J gene: TRBJ1-1
D gene: NA
CDR3 protein: CASRFNTEAFF
CDR3 DNA: TGTGCCAGCAGATTTAACACTGAAGCTTTCTTT

clone size: NA
V gene: TRBV20-1
J gene: TRBJ2-6
D gene: NA
CDR3 protein: CSASAGTSSSGANVLTF
CDR3 DNA: TGCAGTGCTAGTGCCGGGACTTCCAGCTCTGGGGCCAACGTCCTGACTTTC

clone size: NA
V gene: TRBV5-1
J gene: TRBJ1-1
D gene: TRBD1
CDR3 protein: CASSLSRDRVNTEAFF
CDR3 DNA: TGCGCCAGCAGCTTGTCCCGGGACAGGGTGAACACTGAAGCTTTCTTT

clone size: NA
V gene: TRBV5-1
J gene: TRBJ2-1
D gene: TRBD2
CDR3 protein: CASSFLAGGSRQYKGQFF
CDR3 DNA: TGCGCCAGCAGCTTCCTAGCGGGAGGGAGTAGGCAATATAAAGGGCAGTTCTTC

clone size: few
V gene: TRBV5-1
J gene: TRBJ1-5
D gene: NA
CDR3 protein: CASSLAGTSNQPQHF
CDR3 DNA: TGCGCCAGCAGCTTGGCGGGCACTTCAAATCAGCCCCAGCATTTT

clone size: NA
V gene: TRBV7-9
J gene: TRBJ1-1
D gene: TRBD1
CDR3 protein: CASSLSRDRDTEAFF
CDR3 DNA: TGTGCCAGCAGCTTAAGCCGGGACAGGGACACTGAAGCTTTCTTT

clone size: once
V gene: TRBV5-1
J gene: TRBJ2-1
D gene: NA
CDR3 protein: CASSLGGTDGGNEQFF
CDR3 DNA: TGCGCCAGCAGCTTGGGAGGGACGGACGGGGGCAATGAGCAGTTCTTC

clone size: NA
V gene: TRBV9
J gene: TRBJ2-5
D gene: NA
CDR3 protein: CASSVVGGFQETQYF
CDR3 DNA: TGTGCCAGCAGCGTAGTTGGAGGGTTCCAAGAGACCCAGTACTTC

clone size: NA
V gene: TRBV10-3
J gene: TRBJ2-3
D gene: NA
CDR3 protein: CAINGGTRTDTQYF
CDR3 DNA: TGTGCCATCAACGGCGGAACCCGCACAGATACGCAGTATTTT

clone size: NA
V gene: TRBV30
J gene: TRBJ1-4
D gene: NA
CDR3 protein: CAWSVGQEVEKLFF
CDR3 DNA: TGTGCCTGGAGTGTAGGCCAGGAGGTGGAAAAACTGTTTTTT

clone size: NA
V gene: TRBV5-1
J gene: TRBJ2-1
D gene: NA
CDR3 protein: CASSLDGYNEQFF
CDR3 DNA: TGCGCCAGCAGCTTGGATGGTTACAATGAGCAGTTCTTC

clone size: NA
V gene: TRBV6-2/TRBV6-3
J gene: TRBJ1-5
D gene: NA
CDR3 protein: CASSYASQGNQPQHF
CDR3 DNA: TGTGCCAGCAGTTACGCGAGCCAGGGCAATCAGCCCCAGCATTTT

clone size: NA
V gene: TRBV2
J gene: TRBJ2-1
D gene: TRBD2
CDR3 protein: CASSDSASGFNEQFF
CDR3 DNA: TGTGCCAGCAGTGACTCGGCTAGCGGATTCAATGAGCAGTTCTTC

clone size: NA
V gene: TRBV2
J gene: TRBJ1-2
D gene: NA
CDR3 protein: CASRPRVGQTYGYTF
CDR3 DNA: TGTGCCAGCAGGCCCCGCGTTGGACAGACATATGGCTACACCTTC

clone size: NA
V gene: TRBV10-2
J gene: TRBJ2-3
D gene: TRBD2
CDR3 protein: CASRGTSGSLGTDTQYF
CDR3 DNA: TGCGCCAGCAGGGGGACTAGCGGGAGTTTGGGCACAGATACGCAGTATTTT

clone size: NA
V gene: TRBV2
J gene: TRBJ1-3
D gene: NA
CDR3 protein: CASSVATVVNTIYF
CDR3 DNA: TGTGCCAGCAGTGTTGCGACAGTCGTGAACACCATATATTTT